This TCR beta chain was sequenced in a study of blood T cell repertoires in COVID-19 (dated by TCRdb to 2019 to 2021). General notes on the study: Samples covering the acute and convalescent phases of COVID-19 were provided by collaborators in the United States, Italy and Spain. Nearly every sample came with metadata listing a de-identified subject ID, COVID-19 status, age in years and sex. The material from the prospective study consisted of cDNA or gDNA derived from T cells, B-cell-depleted T cells, or PBMCs. The repertoires were made available in a free public database intended to serve as a resource for research on the immune response to SARS-CoV-2. Where available, HLA class I and class II types were obtained from metadata supplied by the sample provider rather than from assay-based typing. Samples were obtained from the ongoing ImmuneRACE study (first 160 participants) and from over 1,000 subjects provided by 6 global collaborators. Subjects who had been exposed to COVID-19, were actively infected with it, or had recovered from it provided the deeply sampled blood TCRbeta repertoires that made up the dataset. Overall study results and their limits: The quantity of clinical and demographic metadata differed by source and by participant and was supplied without curation.

The collaborating institutions used their own protocols to collect whole blood in K2EDTA tubes. For TCRbeta analysis, collaborator samples were shipped as frozen whole blood, as isolated PBMCs, or as DNA extracted from either sample type. This clone was observed a handful of times. The clone's antigen remains unknown. Per-base quality was not reported, and no clone a single base away is much larger than it. The immunoSEQ Assay, a bias-controlled multiplex PCR, was used to amplify TCRbeta CDR3 regions from genomic DNA. The source study handled its data this way. Within the assay, amplification of reference gene primers was used to estimate how many nucleated cells each sample contained. To quantify the absolute abundance of each unique TCRbeta CDR3 rearrangement, sequence reads were collapsed and filtered. For each sample, productive Simpson clonality was calculated by taking the square root of Simpson's diversity index across productive rearrangements. TCRdb mirrors the immuneACCESS table, restricted to in-frame sequences. Some clones are absent from its copies; in checked studies, under half trace to an unresolved V gene, and the reason for the others is unknown. The DNA was the basis for D and trimming; V, J and clone size are from that table. The sample records around 130,000 clones, about four fifths of which are singletons. The ten largest clones represent 8% to 10% of the sample.

A distance of 16 bases separates the germline ends of V and J, which lose 3 bases and 4 bases respectively. The germline V gene provides CDR1 LGHNT and CDR2 FRNRAP. CDR3 length: 17 amino acids, cysteine to phenylalanine. The entry retains the CDR3 DNA only, 51 bases that are in frame from base 1. The sequence was obtained from a man in his forties with active or convalescent COVID-19. The sequence is built from TRBV12-5 and TRBJ1-6; D gene: possibly TRBD1, on 5 matching bases. The sequenced material came from peripheral blood. For the CDR3, the sequence is CASGFGRQGFYNSPLHF. The DNA sequence follows: TGTGCTAGTGGTTTTGGAAGGCAGGGCTTTTATAATTCACCCCTCCACTTT.